The rows below give T cell receptor beta chains drawn from one sample of a study of blood T cell repertoires in COVID-19. The repertoire was sequenced with immunoSEQ multiplex PCR; TCRdb's copy has only in-frame clones and lacks some. The data hold more than 300,000 clones, with 86% observed a single time. Sequenced input: peripheral blood. These receptors were taken from a woman aged 45 to 65 with acute or convalescent COVID-19. CDR3s include the opening cysteine and the closing phenylalanine or tryptophan. Fields, in order: D gene, V gene, J gene, clone size, CDR3 protein, CDR3 DNA. A D gene is named only where the DNA matches it firmly. Clone size appears in some rows only: once, few, many, or a class for an expanded clone.

TRBD2	TRBV7-8	TRBJ2-7	-	CASSPTSGSLYEQYF	TGTGCCAGCAGCCCCACTAGCGGGAGCTTATACGAGCAGTACTTC
-	TRBV7-3	TRBJ2-1	-	CASSLTTFGEQFF	TGTGCCAGCAGCTTAACGACTTTTGGTGAGCAGTTCTTC
TRBD1	TRBV28	TRBJ2-7	once	CASKSRGWAYEQYF	TGTGCCAGCAAATCCAGGGGGTGGGCCTACGAGCAGTACTTC
TRBD1	TRBV5-6	TRBJ1-4	-	CASSRTGVNEKLFF	TGTGCCAGCAGCCGGACAGGGGTTAATGAAAAACTGTTTTTT
-	TRBV24-1	TRBJ1-2	-	CATSDLGTLNYGYTF	TGTGCCACCAGTGATTTAGGGACATTAAACTATGGCTACACCTTC
TRBD2	TRBV5-1	TRBJ2-3	-	CASSFRLAGGGTDTQYF	TGCGCCAGCAGCTTCCGGCTAGCGGGAGGAGGCACAGATACGCAGTATTTT
-	TRBV7-9	TRBJ2-1	-	CASSIGGGRREQFF	TGTGCCAGCAGCATAGGCGGAGGACGGCGTGAGCAGTTCTTC
-	TRBV2	TRBJ2-5	few	CASSYRVVSQETQYF	TGTGCCAGCAGTTACAGGGTCGTCAGCCAAGAGACCCAGTACTTC
-	TRBV2	TRBJ2-1	-	CASSGEYYNEQFF	TGTGCCAGCAGTGGCGAGTACTACAATGAGCAGTTCTTC
TRBD2	TRBV10-3	TRBJ2-2	-	CAISPSGRYAGELFF	TGTGCCATCAGCCCTAGCGGGAGGTACGCCGGGGAGCTGTTTTTT
-	TRBV5-1	TRBJ1-6	-	CASSFGRDAYNSPLHF	TGCGCCAGCAGCTTTGGGAGAGACGCATATAATTCACCCCTCCACTTT
TRBD1	TRBV5-1	TRBJ1-2	-	CASSLQGQDYGYTF	TGCGCCAGCAGCTTGCAGGGACAGGACTATGGCTACACCTTC
-	TRBV11-2	TRBJ1-4	few	CASSLDYPGQRNEKLFF	TGTGCCAGCAGCTTAGATTACCCTGGGCAACGTAATGAAAAACTGTTTTTT
-	TRBV5-8	TRBJ1-2	-	CASSFLGRQTPKYGYTF	TGTGCCAGCAGCTTTTTAGGCAGGCAGACACCCAAGTATGGCTACACCTTC
-	TRBV12-3/TRBV12-4	TRBJ2-1	-	CASSPSPYNEQFF	TGTGCCAGCAGCCCGAGCCCATACAATGAGCAGTTCTTC
TRBD1	TRBV20-1	TRBJ1-1	once	CSGQGAKAFF	TGCAGTGGACAGGGGGCGAAAGCTTTCTTT
-	TRBV5-1	TRBJ2-4	-	CASSLEAGVDKNIQYF	TGCGCCAGCAGCTTGGAGGCAGGGGTTGACAAAAACATTCAGTACTTC
-	TRBV28	TRBJ2-7	-	CASRGPAGPTYEQYF	TGTGCCAGCAGGGGCCCGGCGGGGCCAACCTACGAGCAGTACTTC
TRBD1	TRBV27	TRBJ1-2	-	CASRGGGYGYTF	TGTGCCAGCAGAGGGGGCGGGTATGGCTACACCTTC
TRBD2	TRBV24-1	TRBJ2-7	-	CATRKGRGSSYEQYF	TGTGCCACCAGGAAGGGGCGGGGGAGCTCCTACGAGCAGTACTTC
-	TRBV28	TRBJ1-2	once	CASSFTGNYGYTF	TGTGCCAGCAGTTTCACAGGCAACTATGGCTACACCTTC
-	TRBV30	TRBJ1-6	-	CAWRLTLSSPLHF	TGTGCCTGGAGGCTTACTCTTAGTTCACCCCTCCACTTT
TRBD1	TRBV5-4	TRBJ2-7	-	CASSSGQGSEQYF	TGTGCCAGCAGCTCGGGACAGGGGAGTGAGCAGTACTTC
-	TRBV28	TRBJ1-4	-	CASSYPGAANEKLFF	TGTGCCAGCAGTTACCCAGGGGCCGCTAATGAAAAACTGTTTTTT
TRBD2	TRBV5-1	TRBJ2-7	-	CASSLAPLAGSYEQYF	TGCGCCAGCAGCTTGGCCCCTCTAGCGGGATCCTACGAGCAGTACTTC
TRBD1	TRBV7-2	TRBJ2-2	once	CASSVTLGTGSPGELFF	TGTGCCAGCAGCGTAACGCTCGGGACAGGGTCTCCCGGGGAGCTGTTTTTT
-	TRBV21-1	TRBJ2-2	-	CASSRSGQGAANTGELFF	TGTGCCAGCAGCCGATCCGGACAGGGGGCGGCGAACACCGGGGAGCTGTTTTTT
-	TRBV9	TRBJ1-5	-	CASSVAAGYNQPQHF	TGTGCCAGCAGCGTAGCGGCGGGCTACAATCAGCCCCAGCATTTT
-	TRBV7-7	TRBJ2-2	-	CASSRRNAREVTGELFF	TGTGCCAGCAGCAGGCGAAACGCCCGGGAAGTGACCGGGGAGCTGTTTTTT
TRBD1	TRBV5-4	TRBJ1-3	-	CASSTLTGGGLGNTIYF	TGTGCCAGCAGCACACTGACAGGGGGCGGTCTGGGAAACACCATATATTTT
-	TRBV28	TRBJ1-2	-	CASSRVYGYTF	TGTGCCAGCAGTCGGGTATATGGCTACACCTTC
TRBD2	TRBV7-3	TRBJ2-3	-	CASSSTGGMDTQYF	TGTGCCAGCAGCTCCACCGGGGGGATGGATACGCAGTATTTT
TRBD1	TRBV18	TRBJ1-1	-	CASSLTRQGNTEAFF	TGTGCCAGCTCACTTACTCGACAGGGGAACACTGAAGCTTTCTTT
-	TRBV13	TRBJ1-2	-	CASTQGRGAYGYTF	TGTGCCAGCACCCAAGGGCGGGGGGCCTATGGCTACACCTTC
-	TRBV15	TRBJ2-7	-	CATSRQRKTSLFSYEQYF	TGTGCCACCAGCAGACAGCGAAAGACTAGTTTGTTCTCCTACGAGCAGTACTTC
TRBD1	TRBV20-1	TRBJ1-5	-	CSASYGTGIGQPQHF	TGCAGTGCCAGTTACGGGACAGGGATCGGACAGCCCCAGCATTTT
TRBD2	TRBV5-3	TRBJ2-1	-	CARSLVAGSYNEQFF	TGTGCCAGAAGCCTTGTAGCGGGATCTTACAATGAGCAGTTCTTC
TRBD1	TRBV13	TRBJ2-7	-	CASSLGGQGAYEQYF	TGTGCCAGCAGCTTAGGGGGACAGGGGGCTTACGAGCAGTACTTC
-	TRBV7-9	TRBJ2-5	-	CASSLAPVQETQYF	TGTGCCAGCAGCTTAGCTCCAGTTCAAGAGACCCAGTACTTC
TRBD2	TRBV9	TRBJ2-3	-	CASSGGSTSVTSTDTQYF	TGTGCCAGCAGCGGTGGCTCAACTAGCGTAACTAGCACAGATACGCAGTATTTT
-	TRBV11-2	TRBJ2-7	-	CASSPGTYDEQYF	TGTGCCAGCAGCCCCGGGACTTACGACGAGCAGTACTTC
TRBD2	TRBV7-2	TRBJ2-7	-	CASRMTSGRSYEQYF	TGTGCCAGCAGAATGACTAGCGGGAGGAGCTACGAGCAGTACTTC
-	TRBV5-6	TRBJ1-1	-	CASSFGRVNTEAFF	TGTGCCAGCAGCTTTGGCAGGGTGAACACTGAAGCTTTCTTT
-	TRBV4-2	TRBJ2-2	-	CASSQTAGNTGELFF	TGTGCCAGCAGCCAAACTGCCGGGAACACCGGGGAGCTGTTTTTT
TRBD2	TRBV9	TRBJ2-2	-	CASSVTSGSGNTGELFF	TGTGCCAGCAGCGTAACTAGCGGGAGTGGAAACACCGGGGAGCTGTTTTTT
TRBD1	TRBV27	TRBJ2-7	-	CASSLTRTGGRYEQYF	TGTGCCAGCAGTTTAACCAGGACAGGGGGCAGGTACGAGCAGTACTTC
TRBD2	TRBV2	TRBJ2-7	few	CASSEDHVVGLAGSSSYEQYF	TGTGCCAGCAGTGAAGACCACGTGGTGGGACTAGCGGGCAGCAGCTCCTACGAGCAGTACTTC
TRBD1	TRBV13	TRBJ1-1	-	CASSPQGAVEAFF	TGTGCCAGCAGCCCACAGGGGGCGGTTGAAGCTTTCTTT
-	TRBV5-8	TRBJ1-4	-	CASSIQGSVKKLFF	TGTGCCAGCAGCATACAGGGTTCAGTGAAAAAACTGTTTTTT
TRBD2	TRBV6-6	TRBJ2-7	-	CASSSPGLAGWEQYF	TGTGCCAGCAGTTCCCCGGGACTAGCGGGCTGGGAGCAGTACTTC
-	TRBV30	TRBJ1-1	-	CAWSVISRRGLETEAFF	TGTGCCTGGAGTGTAATCAGCCGGCGGGGTTTAGAAACTGAAGCTTTCTTT
TRBD1	TRBV30	TRBJ1-5	-	CAWRLTGTGVNQPQHF	TGTGCCTGGAGACTCACCGGGACAGGGGTTAACCAGCCCCAGCATTTT